Listed below are T cell receptor beta chains from one sample, sequenced in a study of identical twins. Each CDR3 protein is one row after TCRdb ran MiXCR on the 5' RACE reads. Of 600,000 to 850,000 distinct CDR3 sequences in the sample, about 20% were seen once. The same data also went into a second study, on T cells expressing NK-cell markers.

Source material: PBMCs. The receptors come from a woman under 30 in good health. Each CDR3 is given with its conserved first and last residue. A D gene is named only where the DNA matches it firmly. A row's size may be missing; if present it is once, few, many or a size class.

j_call | v_call | d_call | clone_size | cdr3_aa | cdr3_nt
TRBJ2-6 | TRBV12-3/TRBV12-4 | . | . | CASRDWGGANVLTF | TGTGCCAGCAGGGACTGGGGCGGGGCCAACGTCCTGACTTTC
TRBJ2-1 | TRBV4-1 | . | few | CASSHPGDNEQFF | TGCGCCAGCAGCCACCCAGGGGACAATGAGCAGTTCTTC
TRBJ2-7 | TRBV4-3 | TRBD1 | . | CASSQDRGGPYEQYF | TGCGCCAGCAGCCAGGACAGGGGAGGGCCATACGAGCAGTACTTC
TRBJ2-3 | TRBV15 | . | . | CATSRGVELAGSTDTQYF | TGTGCCACCAGCAGAGGGGTCGAGCTGGCGGGGAGCACAGATACGCAGTATTTT
TRBJ2-7 | TRBV12-3/TRBV12-4 | TRBD1 | . | CASSAFFRAGGENEQYF | TGTGCCAGCAGTGCCTTTTTTCGAGCAGGGGGTGAAAACGAGCAGTACTTC
TRBJ2-3 | TRBV7-2 | . | many | CASSSTHTDTQYF | TGTGCCAGCAGCTCCACCCACACAGATACGCAGTATTTT
TRBJ2-2 | TRBV20-1 | . | . | CSAPVGGGELFF | TGCAGTGCTCCGGTCGGGGGCGGGGAGCTGTTTTTT
TRBJ2-1 | TRBV29-1 | TRBD2 | few | CSVESGKGNEQFF | TGCAGCGTGGAGAGCGGGAAAGGCAATGAGCAGTTCTTC
TRBJ2-4 | TRBV7-6 | TRBD2 | . | CASSLEETSGGFSGIQYF | TGTGCCAGCAGCCTAGAAGAGACTAGCGGGGGGTTCTCCGGGATTCAGTACTTC
TRBJ2-1 | TRBV6-5 | . | few | CASSYLGSYNEQFF | TGTGCCAGCAGTTACCTCGGCAGTTACAATGAGCAGTTCTTC
TRBJ2-7 | TRBV27 | . | . | CASSLRAGNPYEQYF | TGTGCCAGCAGTTTAAGGGCGGGGAACCCCTACGAGCAGTACTTC
TRBJ2-3 | TRBV10-2 | TRBD1 | . | CASSGTGSPGTQYF | TGCGCCAGTTCCGGGACAGGGTCGCCAGGTACGCAGTATTTT
TRBJ2-1 | TRBV7-2 | . | . | CASSFPRLPYQDNEQFF | TGTGCCAGCAGCTTCCCAAGACTGCCGTACCAAGACAATGAGCAGTTCTTC
TRBJ2-1 | TRBV5-6 | . | . | CASSLGSANNEQFF | TGTGCCAGCAGCTTGGGTAGCGCCAACAATGAGCAGTTCTTC
TRBJ2-3 | TRBV20-1 | . | few | CSATDPGPTDTQYF | TGCAGTGCTACGGATCCGGGCCCCACAGATACGCAGTATTTT
TRBJ2-1 | TRBV5-1 | . | . | CASSSEVRLGGTNEQFF | TGCGCCAGCAGCTCGGAAGTCCGTCTTGGCGGGACCAATGAGCAGTTCTTC
TRBJ2-1 | TRBV9 | . | . | CASSVVGGMSEQFF | TGTGCCAGCAGCGTAGTGGGCGGGATGAGTGAGCAGTTCTTC
TRBJ2-7 | TRBV27 | . | . | CASSLNGAYEQYF | TGTGCCAGCAGTTTAAACGGAGCCTACGAGCAGTACTTC
TRBJ2-1 | TRBV29-1 | TRBD2 | . | CSVDNLAGINEQFF | TGCAGCGTTGATAACCTAGCGGGGATAAATGAGCAGTTCTTC
TRBJ1-4 | TRBV14 | TRBD1 | . | CASSRNRGGEKLFF | TGTGCCAGCAGTCGGAACAGGGGGGGTGAAAAACTGTTTTTT
TRBJ2-7 | TRBV5-6 | TRBD2 | . | CASSNGLAVDEQYF | TGTGCCAGCAGCAATGGACTAGCGGTCGACGAGCAGTACTTC
TRBJ2-1 | TRBV27 | TRBD2 | . | CASSLVLREGRNEQFF | TGTGCCAGCAGTTTAGTATTGCGGGAGGGCCGCAATGAGCAGTTCTTC
TRBJ1-2 | TRBV6-1 | . | few | CASSKRQANYGYTF | TGTGCCAGCAGTAAGCGACAGGCTAACTATGGCTACACCTTC